One and the same sample provided the 4 T cell receptor beta chains below, sequenced in a study of blood T cells in healthy people across ages. Then a second PCR, running roughly 6 to 11 cycles, was carried out with a sample-barcoded 5' primer and a J-beta primer mix. MiXCR, run by TCRdb on the 5' RACE reads, gives a single entry per CDR3 protein. The repertoire consists of fewer than 800,000 distinct CDR3 sequences, with roughly 21% occurring once and the leading ten covering roughly 3.4%. The sample taken for sequencing was blood. The receptor set was obtained from a man in his sixties or seventies in good health.

The chain couples TRBV19 to TRBJ2-1, with 7 bases fitting TRBD2. The J segment lost 2 bases and the V segment lost 6 bases, leaving 13 bases of the junction unmatched. There are 17 residues in the CDR3. Germline CDR1 and CDR2: LNHDA and SQIVND (reference sequence). DNA of the CDR3: TGTGCCAGTAGCCCCAACCTCCTGGCGGGAGCCTACAATGAGCAGTTCTTC. Translation: CASSPNLLAGAYNEQFF.

A word on this clonotype: An end of the junction differs from the germline gene, which may be a read error. This chain links TRBV9 with TRBJ2-5; D might be TRBD2 (5 bases). Germline-derived CDR1 and CDR2 are SGDLS and YYNGEE. The CDR3 contains 16 residues. The CDR3: CAGSGQPGAFQETQYF. The CDR3 bases are TGTGCCGGCAGCGGCCAACCGGGTGCGTTCCAAGAGACCCAGTACTTC.

This clonotype was counted a few times. The genes are TRBV20-1 and TRBJ2-1, with TRBD2 matching over 10 bases. Losses at the gene ends were 3 bases for V and 4 bases for J; bases not matched to a gene: 6. Germline CDR1 DFQATT, CDR2 SNEGSKA (reference sequence). The CDR3 is 15 amino acids. For the CDR3, the DNA is TGCAGTGCTAGTGGTCTAGCGGGAGCATACAATGAGCAGTTCTTC. It codes for CSASGLAGAYNEQFF.

Many counts were recorded for this clonotype. V is TRBV5-1 and J is TRBJ2-3; D unresolved. The V gene lost 2 bases and the J gene lost 4 bases, with 8 bases spanning the gap. The CDR3 runs to 13 residues. Germline lookup yields CDR1 SGHRS and CDR2 YFSETQ. CDR3 region: CASSLAGSDTQYF. In DNA, the CDR3 is TGCGCCAGCAGCTTAGCAGGCTCAGATACGCAGTATTTT.